This T cell receptor (beta chain) was recovered during a study of shared clonotypes between healthy human individuals (dated by TCRdb to the early 2020s). Broadly, across the study: Three men and two women, aged 18 to 49 years, made up the cohort. For each donor, three plates each were used for CD4 naive and CD4 memory, two plates were used for CD8 naive, and one plate was used for CD8 memory. Blood TCR repertoires of about 5 healthy adults were deeply sequenced to estimate repertoire size and the extent of clonotype sharing between individuals. Different laboratories and diverse techniques were used to prepare libraries and sequence TCR repertoires, to increase sequencing depth and limit assay-specific biases. Leukapheresis yielded between about 0.9 and 9 billion PBMCs per donor.

As concerns this clone: What antigen it recognizes has not been identified. The sample holds no much larger clone one base away, and base qualities are not on file. The same CDR3 can be traced to other DNA sequences in this sample.

Using the deep immunoSEQ assay, TCR CDR3 regions were amplified from genomic DNA by multiplex PCR. Extracted genomic DNA from each cell subset was distributed evenly across all wells of several immunoSEQ 96-well plates, and each plate was treated as a replicate. For sorted subsets, each replicate PCR was loaded with roughly 190 ng genomic DNA, equivalent to 30,000 or so T cell genomes. The purified libraries were quantified using a Qubit 3.0 fluorometer, sized with a Bioanalyzer 2100, and then quantified again using the KAPA Library Quantification kit. Every immunoSEQ 96-well plate was sequenced on a dedicated single-read 150-cycle Illumina NextSeq 550 flow cell. Per the original workflow: Because the immunoSEQ output included only junctional sequences and no quality scores, the filtering could not be the same as the filtering used for full-length reads. Sequences were annotated with PyIR, a Python wrapper for IgBLAST v1.9, and V/J genes and CDR3 were assigned using IMGT germline references. Reads with weak V/J assignments (E-value above 1e-6), missing CDR3, stop codons, out-of-frame junctions, or ambiguous translated residues were removed. A V3J clonotype was defined by an identical inferred V gene, J gene, and CDR3 amino acid sequence. Percentage overlap between repertoires was calculated by dividing the number of shared unique clonotypes by the size of the smaller repertoire. Repertoire richness was assessed with RTK rarefaction, the Chao1 estimator, and Recon v2.1 estimates of unobserved clonotypes. For all TCRbeta clonotypes obtained by the gDNA method from a handful of donors, generation probabilities were computed with OLGA. Held by TCRdb, this immuneACCESS table contains in-frame sequences only and omits some clones. Under half of the omission traces to an unresolved V gene where checked; the cause of the rest is unknown. V and J calls and clone size come straight from that table; D and trimming were deduced from the DNA. This sample holds roughly 1,600,000 clones; approximately 98.5% were observed only once. The top ten constitute about 0.4% of the sample.

General study outcomes and caveats: Clonotypes shared by all four sorted-subset donors showed higher generation probabilities than non-shared clonotypes. Sampling was restricted to blood, and TCR repertoires in tissues likely differ from the TCR repertoires found in blood. Naive subsets generally had larger estimated clonotype richness than memory subsets did. Pairwise subsampling led to the expectation that sequencing depth would affect the degree of clonotype sharing among donors. Roughly 5.2% of naive CD4, 3.5% of naive CD8, approximately 2.2% of memory CD4, and about 0.4% of memory CD8 clonotypes were shared across a handful of donors. Even with the large sequencing depth, rarefaction of the sorted-subset datasets indicated that sequencing was incomplete. The small number of donors limited the genetic and exposure-history diversity represented.

Healthy HIV-negative adults with no recently reported acute infections or vaccinations were included as donors. Only Caucasian adults living in Nashville, Tennessee, USA were represented among the donors. CD4+ T cells were enriched through magnetic negative selection, after which naive cells were positively selected on CD45RA and the remaining negative fraction served as the memory subset. Blood was obtained by leukapheresis, after which PBMCs were separated by Ficoll-Histopaque density gradient centrifugation and cryopreserved in liquid nitrogen vapor phase. Analytical flow cytometry was used to check the purity and quantity of every magnetically sorted T cell population. Genomic DNA was isolated from each sorted fraction and quantified by UV absorbance on a Nanodrop 2000c. Taken from cysteine to phenylalanine, the CDR3 has 14 residues. Of the read, only the CDR3 DNA is kept; its 42 bases are in frame from base 1. Trimming removed 6 bases from V and 0 bases from J, leaving 8 bases between the germline ends. The germline V gene sets CDR1 to SGHNT and CDR2 to YENEEA.

Here the chain combines TRBV11-3 and TRBJ2-2, with TRBD2 perhaps the D gene, on 5 matching bases. The specimen was naive CD4+ T cells sorted from blood. According to the study, the label for this sample's cell subset or site signals: CD45RA+ positively selected. This clonotype was obtained from a man aged 25 to 45 in good health. The CDR3 in this case is CASSRGTNTGELFF. In nucleotides, the sequence is TGTGCCAGCAGTAGAGGGACGAACACCGGGGAGCTGTTTTTT.